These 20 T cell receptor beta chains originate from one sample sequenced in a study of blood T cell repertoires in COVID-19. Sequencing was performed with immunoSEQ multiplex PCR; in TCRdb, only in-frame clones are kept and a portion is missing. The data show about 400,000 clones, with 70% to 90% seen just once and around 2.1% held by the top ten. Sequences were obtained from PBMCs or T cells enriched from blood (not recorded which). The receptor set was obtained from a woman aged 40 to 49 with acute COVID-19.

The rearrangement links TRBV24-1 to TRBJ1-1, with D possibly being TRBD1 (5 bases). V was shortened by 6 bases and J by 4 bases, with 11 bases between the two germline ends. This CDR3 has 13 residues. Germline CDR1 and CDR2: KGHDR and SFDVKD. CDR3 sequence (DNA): TGTGCCACCAGTCAGGGAAGTGGCACTGAAGCTTTCTTT. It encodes CATSQGSGTEAFF.

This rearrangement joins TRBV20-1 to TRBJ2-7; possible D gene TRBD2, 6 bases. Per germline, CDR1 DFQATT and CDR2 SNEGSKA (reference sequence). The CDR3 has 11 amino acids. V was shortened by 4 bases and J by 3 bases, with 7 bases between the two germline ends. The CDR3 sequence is CSAKEGYEQYF. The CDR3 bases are TGCAGTGCTAAGGAGGGCTACGAGCAGTACTTC.

In DNA form, the CDR3 reads TGTGCCAGCAGCTTGAGGGGCAGCTACGAGCAGTACTTC. Amino acid sequence: CASSLRGSYEQYF. The genes are TRBV5-4 and TRBJ2-7; possible D gene TRBD1, 5 bases. Per germline, CDR1 SGHNT and CDR2 YYREEE (reference sequence). Between the trimmed V and J ends, which lost 1 base and 3 bases, there was a span of 8 bases. The CDR3 is made up of 13 amino acids.

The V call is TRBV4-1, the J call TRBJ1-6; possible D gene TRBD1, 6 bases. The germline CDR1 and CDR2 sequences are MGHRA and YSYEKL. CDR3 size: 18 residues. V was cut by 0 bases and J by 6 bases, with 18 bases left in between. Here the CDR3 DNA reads TGCGCCAGCAGCCAAGAAGGGGTCTCGACAGGCCTTAATTCACCCCTCCACTTT. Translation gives CASSQEGVSTGLNSPLHF.

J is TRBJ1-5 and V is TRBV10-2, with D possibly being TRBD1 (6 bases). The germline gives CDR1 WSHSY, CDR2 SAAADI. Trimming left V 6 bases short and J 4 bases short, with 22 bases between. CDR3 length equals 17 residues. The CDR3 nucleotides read TGCGCCAGCAGCCGGGCACCGACAGGAATTTCTAATCAGCCCCAGCATTTT. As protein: CASSRAPTGISNQPQHF.

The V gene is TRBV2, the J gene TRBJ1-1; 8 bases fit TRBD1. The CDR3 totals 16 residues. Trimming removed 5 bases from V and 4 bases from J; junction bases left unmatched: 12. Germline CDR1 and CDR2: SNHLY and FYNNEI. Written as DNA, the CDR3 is TGTGCCAGCAGTTACGTCAGGACAGGGACAAGCACTGAAGCTTTCTTT. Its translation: CASSYVRTGTSTEAFF.

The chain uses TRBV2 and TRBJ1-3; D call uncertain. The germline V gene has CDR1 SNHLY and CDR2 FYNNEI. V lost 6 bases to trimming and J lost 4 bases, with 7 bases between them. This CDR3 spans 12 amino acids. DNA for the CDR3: TGTGCCAGCAGCCCCCAGGGAAACACCATATATTTT. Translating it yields CASSPQGNTIYF.

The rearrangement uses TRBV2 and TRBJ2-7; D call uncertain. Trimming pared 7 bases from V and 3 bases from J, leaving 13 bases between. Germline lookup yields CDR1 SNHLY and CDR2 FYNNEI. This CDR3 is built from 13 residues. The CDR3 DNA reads TGTGCCAGCAAACTGGGCAGGATCTACGAGCAGTACTTC. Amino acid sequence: CASKLGRIYEQYF.

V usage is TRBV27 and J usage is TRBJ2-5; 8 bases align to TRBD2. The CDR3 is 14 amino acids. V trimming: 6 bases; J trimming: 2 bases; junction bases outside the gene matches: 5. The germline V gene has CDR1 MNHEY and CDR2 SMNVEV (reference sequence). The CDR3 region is CASSSLAAQETQYF. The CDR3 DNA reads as TGTGCCAGCAGCTCACTAGCGGCGCAAGAGACCCAGTACTTC.

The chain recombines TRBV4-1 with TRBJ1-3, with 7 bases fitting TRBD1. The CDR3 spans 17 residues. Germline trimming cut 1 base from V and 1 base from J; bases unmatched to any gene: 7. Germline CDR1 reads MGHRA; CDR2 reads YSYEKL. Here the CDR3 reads CASSQGRAGGSGNTIYF. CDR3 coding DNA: TGCGCCAGCAGCCAAGGAAGGGCAGGGGGGTCTGGAAACACCATATATTTT.

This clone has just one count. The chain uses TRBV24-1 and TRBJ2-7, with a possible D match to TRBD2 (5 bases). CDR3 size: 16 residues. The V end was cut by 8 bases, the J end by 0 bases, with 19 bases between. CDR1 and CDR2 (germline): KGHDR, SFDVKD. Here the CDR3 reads CATIRDEQRSSYEQYF. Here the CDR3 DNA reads TGTGCCACCATTCGAGACGAACAGCGGAGCTCCTACGAGCAGTACTTC.

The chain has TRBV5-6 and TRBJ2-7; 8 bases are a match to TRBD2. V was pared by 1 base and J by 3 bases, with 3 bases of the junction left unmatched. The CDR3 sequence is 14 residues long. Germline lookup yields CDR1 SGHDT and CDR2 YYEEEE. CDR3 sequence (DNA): TGTGCCAGCAGCTTGAGCGGGAGCCACTACGAGCAGTACTTC. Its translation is CASSLSGSHYEQYF. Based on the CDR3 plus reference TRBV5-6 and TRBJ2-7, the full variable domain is DAGVTQSPTHLIKTRGQQVTLRCSPKSGHDTVSWYQQALGQGPQFIFQYYEEEERQRGNFPDRFSGHQFPNYSSELNVNALLLGDSALYLCASSLSGSHYEQYFGPGTRLTVT.

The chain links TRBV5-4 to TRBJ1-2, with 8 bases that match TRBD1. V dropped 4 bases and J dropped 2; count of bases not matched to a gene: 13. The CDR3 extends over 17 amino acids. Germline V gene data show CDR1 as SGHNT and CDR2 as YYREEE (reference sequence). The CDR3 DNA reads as TGTGCCAGCAGCGCCTATCCGATGGGACAGGCAAACTATGGCTACACCTTC. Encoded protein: CASSAYPMGQANYGYTF.

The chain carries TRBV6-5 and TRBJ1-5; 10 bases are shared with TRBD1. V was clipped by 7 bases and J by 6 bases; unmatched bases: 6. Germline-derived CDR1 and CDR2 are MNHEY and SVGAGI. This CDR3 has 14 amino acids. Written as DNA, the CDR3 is TGTGCCAGCAACATCCGGGACAGGGGTCAGCCCCAGCATTTT. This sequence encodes CASNIRDRGQPQHF.

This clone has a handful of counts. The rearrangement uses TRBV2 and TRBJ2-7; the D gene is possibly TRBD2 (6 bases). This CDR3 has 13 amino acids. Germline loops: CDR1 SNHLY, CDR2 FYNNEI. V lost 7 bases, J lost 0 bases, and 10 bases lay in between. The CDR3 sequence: CASNAGNSYEQYF. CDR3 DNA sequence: TGTGCCAGCAATGCGGGGAACTCCTACGAGCAGTACTTC.

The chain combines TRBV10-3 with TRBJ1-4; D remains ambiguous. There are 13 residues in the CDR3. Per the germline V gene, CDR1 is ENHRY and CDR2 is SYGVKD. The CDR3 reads CASAGATNEKLFF. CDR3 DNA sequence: TGTGCGAGCGCGGGTGCAACTAATGAAAAACTGTTTTTT.

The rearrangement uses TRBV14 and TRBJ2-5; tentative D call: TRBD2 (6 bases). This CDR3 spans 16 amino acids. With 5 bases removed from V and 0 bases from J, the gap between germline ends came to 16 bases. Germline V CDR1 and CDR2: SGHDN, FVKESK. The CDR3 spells CASSYLLAGYQETQYF. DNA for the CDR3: TGTGCCAGCAGCTACCTTCTCGCGGGGTACCAAGAGACCCAGTACTTC.

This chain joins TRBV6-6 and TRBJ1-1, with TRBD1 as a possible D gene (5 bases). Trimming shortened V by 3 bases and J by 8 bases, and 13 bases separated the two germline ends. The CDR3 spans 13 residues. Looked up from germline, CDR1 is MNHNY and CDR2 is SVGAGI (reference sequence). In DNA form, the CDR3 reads TGTGCCAGCAGTTATGGGCAGGGATTGGAAGCTTTCTTT. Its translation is CASSYGQGLEAFF.

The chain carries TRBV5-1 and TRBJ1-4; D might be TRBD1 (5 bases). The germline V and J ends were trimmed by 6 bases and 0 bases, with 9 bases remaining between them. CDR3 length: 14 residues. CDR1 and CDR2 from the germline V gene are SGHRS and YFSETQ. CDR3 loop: CASTPGATNEKLFF. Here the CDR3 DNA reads TGCGCCAGCACCCCGGGGGCAACTAATGAAAAACTGTTTTTT.

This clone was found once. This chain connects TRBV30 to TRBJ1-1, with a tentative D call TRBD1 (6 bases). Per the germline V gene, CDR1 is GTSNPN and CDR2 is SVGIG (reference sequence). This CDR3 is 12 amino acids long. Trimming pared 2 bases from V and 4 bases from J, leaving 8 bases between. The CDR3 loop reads CAWSQGPTEAFF. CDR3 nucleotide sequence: TGTGCCTGGAGTCAGGGGCCCACTGAAGCTTTCTTT.